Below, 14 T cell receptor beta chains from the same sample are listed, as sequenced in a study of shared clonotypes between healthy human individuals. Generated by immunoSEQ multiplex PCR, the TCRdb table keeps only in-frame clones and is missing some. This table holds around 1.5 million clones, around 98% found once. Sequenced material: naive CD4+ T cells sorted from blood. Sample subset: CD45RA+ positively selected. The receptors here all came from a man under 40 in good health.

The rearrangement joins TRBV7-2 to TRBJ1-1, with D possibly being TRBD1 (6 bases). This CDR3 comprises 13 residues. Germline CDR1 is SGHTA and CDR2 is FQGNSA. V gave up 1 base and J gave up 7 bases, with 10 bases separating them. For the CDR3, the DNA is TGTGCCAGCAGCTTAGGGAGGGGGATTGAAGCTTTCTTT. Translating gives CASSLGRGIEAFF.

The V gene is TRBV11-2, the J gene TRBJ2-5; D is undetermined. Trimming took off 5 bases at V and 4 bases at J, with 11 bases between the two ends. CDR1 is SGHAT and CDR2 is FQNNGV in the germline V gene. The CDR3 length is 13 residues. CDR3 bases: TGTGCCAGCAGCCAGCTGTACGGAGAGACCCAGTACTTC. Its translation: CASSQLYGETQYF.

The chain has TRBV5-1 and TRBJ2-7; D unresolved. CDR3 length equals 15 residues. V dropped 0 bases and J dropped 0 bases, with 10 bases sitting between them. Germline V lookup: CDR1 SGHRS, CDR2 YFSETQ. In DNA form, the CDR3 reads TGCGCCAGCAGCTTGGGAAATGGGTTCTCCTACGAGCAGTACTTC. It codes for CASSLGNGFSYEQYF.

CDR3 sequence (DNA): TGTGCCAGCAGCCTGCCAGGACTAGCGGGAGCCACCGGGGAGCTGTTTTTT. It translates to CASSLPGLAGATGELFF. V and J are TRBV11-3 and TRBJ2-2, with 13 positions matching TRBD2. The CDR3 has 17 residues. The V segment lost 5 bases and the J segment 4 bases; nucleotides outside the gene matches: 7. CDR1 and CDR2 from the germline V gene are SGHNT and YENEEA.

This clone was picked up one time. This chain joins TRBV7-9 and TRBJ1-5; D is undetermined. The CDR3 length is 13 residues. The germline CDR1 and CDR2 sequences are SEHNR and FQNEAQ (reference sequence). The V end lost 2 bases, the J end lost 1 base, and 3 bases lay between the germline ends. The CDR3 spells CASSLSSNQPQHF. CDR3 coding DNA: TGTGCCAGCAGCTTATCCAGCAATCAGCCCCAGCATTTT.

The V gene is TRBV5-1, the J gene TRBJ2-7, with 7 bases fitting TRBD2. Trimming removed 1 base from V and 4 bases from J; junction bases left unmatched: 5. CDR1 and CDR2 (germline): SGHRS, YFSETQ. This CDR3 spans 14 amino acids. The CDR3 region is CASSLRGRGYEQYF. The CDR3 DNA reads TGCGCCAGCAGCTTGCGAGGGCGGGGGTACGAGCAGTACTTC. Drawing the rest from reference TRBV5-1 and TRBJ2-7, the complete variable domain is KAGVTQTPRYLIKTRGQQVTLSCSPISGHRSVSWYQQTPGQGLQFLFEYFSETQRNKGNFPGRFSGRQFSNSRSEMNVSTLELGDSALYLCASSLRGRGYEQYFGPGTRLTVT.

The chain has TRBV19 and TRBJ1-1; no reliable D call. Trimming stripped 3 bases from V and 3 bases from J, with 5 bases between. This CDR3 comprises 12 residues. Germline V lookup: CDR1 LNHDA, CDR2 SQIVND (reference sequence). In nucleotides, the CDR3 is TGTGCCAGTAGTATGCCTTACACTGAAGCTTTCTTT. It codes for CASSMPYTEAFF.

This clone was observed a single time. The CDR3 loop reads CASSLGRDYTNEQFF. The CDR3 nucleotides read TGCGCCAGCAGCTTGGGCCGGGACTATACCAATGAGCAGTTCTTC. The chain has TRBV5-1 and TRBJ2-1; 7 nucleotides match TRBD2. Unmatched junction bases numbered 6, after V lost 0 bases and J lost 6 bases. Germline values: CDR1 SGHRS, CDR2 YFSETQ. This CDR3 has 15 residues.

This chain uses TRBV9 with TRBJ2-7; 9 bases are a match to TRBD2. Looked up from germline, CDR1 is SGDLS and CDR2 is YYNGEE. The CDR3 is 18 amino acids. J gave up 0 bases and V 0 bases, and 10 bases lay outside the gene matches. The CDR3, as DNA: TGTGCCAGCAGCGTAGACCTTGGGGGAGCGGGAGGCTCCTACGAGCAGTACTTC. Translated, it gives CASSVDLGGAGGSYEQYF.

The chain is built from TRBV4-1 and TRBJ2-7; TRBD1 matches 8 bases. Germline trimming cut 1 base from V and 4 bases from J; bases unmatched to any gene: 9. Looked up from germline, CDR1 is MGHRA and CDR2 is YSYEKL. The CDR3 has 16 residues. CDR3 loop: CASSQVATGGRYEQYF. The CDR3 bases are TGCGCCAGCAGCCAAGTGGCCACAGGGGGTAGATACGAGCAGTACTTC.

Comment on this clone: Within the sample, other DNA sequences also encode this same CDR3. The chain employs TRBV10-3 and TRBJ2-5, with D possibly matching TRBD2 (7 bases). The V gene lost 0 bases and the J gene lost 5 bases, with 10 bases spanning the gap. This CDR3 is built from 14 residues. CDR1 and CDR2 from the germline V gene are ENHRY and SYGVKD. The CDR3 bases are TGTGCCATCAGTGAGTCGACGGGGGGCGAGACCCAGTACTTC. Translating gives CAISESTGGETQYF.

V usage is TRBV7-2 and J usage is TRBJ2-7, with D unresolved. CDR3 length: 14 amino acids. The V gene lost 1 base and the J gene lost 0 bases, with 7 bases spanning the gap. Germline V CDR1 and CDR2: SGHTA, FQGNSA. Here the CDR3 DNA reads TGTGCCAGCAGCTTAGGACACAGCTCCTACGAGCAGTACTTC. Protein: CASSLGHSSYEQYF.

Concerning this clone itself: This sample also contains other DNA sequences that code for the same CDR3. The CDR3 protein is CSVGRGGTGELFF. CDR3 nucleotides: TGCAGCGTCGGCAGAGGAGGGACCGGGGAGCTGTTTTTT. This chain links TRBV29-1 with TRBJ2-2, with D perhaps TRBD2 (6 bases). The V end was cut by 6 bases, the J end by 5 bases, with 13 bases between. The germline CDR1 and CDR2 sequences are SQVTM and ANQGSEA. The CDR3 totals 13 residues.

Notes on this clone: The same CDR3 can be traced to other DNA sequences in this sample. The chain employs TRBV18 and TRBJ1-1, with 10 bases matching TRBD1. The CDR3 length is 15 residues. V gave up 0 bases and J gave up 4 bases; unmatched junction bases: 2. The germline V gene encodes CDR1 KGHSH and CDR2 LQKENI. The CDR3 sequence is CASSPPGQGSTEAFF. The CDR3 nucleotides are TGTGCCAGCTCACCACCGGGACAGGGGAGCACTGAAGCTTTCTTT. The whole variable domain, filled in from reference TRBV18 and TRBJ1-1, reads NAGVMQNPRHLVRRRGQEARLRCSPMKGHSHVYWYRQLPEEGLKFMVYLQKENIIDESGMPKERFSAEFPKEGPSILRIQQVVRGDSAAYFCASSPPGQGSTEAFFGQGTRLTVV.